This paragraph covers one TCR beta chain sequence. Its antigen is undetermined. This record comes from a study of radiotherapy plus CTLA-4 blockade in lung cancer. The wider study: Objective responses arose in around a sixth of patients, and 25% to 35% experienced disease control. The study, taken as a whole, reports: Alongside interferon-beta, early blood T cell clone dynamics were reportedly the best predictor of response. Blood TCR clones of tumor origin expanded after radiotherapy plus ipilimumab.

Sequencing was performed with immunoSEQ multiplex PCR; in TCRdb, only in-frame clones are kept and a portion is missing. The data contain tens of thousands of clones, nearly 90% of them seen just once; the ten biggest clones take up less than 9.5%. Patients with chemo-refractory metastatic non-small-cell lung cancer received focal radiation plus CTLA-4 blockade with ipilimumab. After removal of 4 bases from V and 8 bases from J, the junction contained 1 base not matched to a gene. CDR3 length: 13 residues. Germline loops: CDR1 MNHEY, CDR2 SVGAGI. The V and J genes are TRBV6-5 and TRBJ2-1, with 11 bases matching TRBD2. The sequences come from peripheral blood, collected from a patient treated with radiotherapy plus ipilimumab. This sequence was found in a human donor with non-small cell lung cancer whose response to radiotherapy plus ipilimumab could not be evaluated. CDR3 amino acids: CASSLAGGDEQFF. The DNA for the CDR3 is TGTGCCAGCAGTTTAGCGGGGGGGGATGAGCAGTTCTTC.